What follows is one T cell receptor beta chain and its context. The target antigen is unknown. The V and J ends lost 0 bases and 9 bases respectively, with 12 bases between them. The germline V gene has CDR1 SGHRS and CDR2 YFSETQ. The length of the CDR3 is 14 residues. The data are from a study of cytomegalovirus exposure and HLA in healthy donors. Study at large: A preliminary data release comprised roughly 80 million unique TCRs obtained from HLA-typed donors. Ancestry clustering placed 81% of more than 350 genotyped donors in the Caucasian-associated cluster.

Broader study findings: Certain sequence variants were highly shared and formed a cluster, and this cluster was likely a sequencing artifact.

The PCR had 60 Vbeta and 13 Jbeta primers. Authors' analysis steps: Counted up in a later analysis, unique TCR beta chains came to about 80 million, with around 10 million shared. TCRdb keeps only in-frame clones here, not all; method: immunoSEQ multiplex PCR. V and J calls and clone size follow that table, whereas D and trimming were derived from the DNA. The data show tens of thousands of clones, about 76% seen once. The sequenced material came from PBMCs. The TCR sequence derives from a woman between 35 and 50 years old in good health and CMV-seropositive. The chain is built from TRBV5-1 and TRBJ1-4, with D possibly TRBD1 on 5 matching bases. DNA of the CDR3: TGCGCCAGCAGCTTGGGGCAGGGAGGGCAAAAACTGTTTTTT. Amino acid sequence: CASSLGQGGQKLFF.